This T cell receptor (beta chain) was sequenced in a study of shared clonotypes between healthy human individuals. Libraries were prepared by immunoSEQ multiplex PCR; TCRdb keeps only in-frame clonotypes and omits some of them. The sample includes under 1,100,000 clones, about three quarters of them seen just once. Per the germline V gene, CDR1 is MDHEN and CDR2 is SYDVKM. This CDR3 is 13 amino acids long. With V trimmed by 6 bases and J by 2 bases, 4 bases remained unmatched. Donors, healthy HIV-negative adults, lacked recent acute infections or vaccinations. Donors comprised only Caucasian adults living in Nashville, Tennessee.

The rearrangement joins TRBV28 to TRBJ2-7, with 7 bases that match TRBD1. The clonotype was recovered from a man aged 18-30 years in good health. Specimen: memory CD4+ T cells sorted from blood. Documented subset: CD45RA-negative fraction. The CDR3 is CASRRDSTYEQYF. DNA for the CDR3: TGTGCCAGCAGAAGGGACAGTACCTACGAGCAGTACTTC.